This T cell receptor (beta chain) is drawn from a study of human T cells and chemical hapten exposure. The wider study: For the roughly 25-week duration of the study, patients were given weekly doses of diphenylcyclopropenone on the scalp. General study points: Significantly more large CDR3 similarity clusters arose among expanded TCRs than among controls. A positive correlation with patch test score was shown by PT1 expanded TCR counts.

The time point: pre-sensitization, week 0. This sample's treatment: therapeutic diphenylcyclopropenone sensitization with weekly scalp DPC. In the case of this clonotype: The antigen remains unidentified.

Unique molecular identifiers were affixed to discrete cDNA molecules within the library. TCRdb reprocessed the RACE reads with MiXCR, giving one entry per CDR3 protein. In the table there are around 330,000 distinct CDR3 sequences, 5.5% of which are singletons. With 9 bases removed from V and 2 bases from J, the gap between germline ends came to 11 bases. This CDR3 is 13 amino acids long. The V gene's germline CDR1 is MNHEY and CDR2 SMNVEV (reference sequence). The receptor's source is a woman aged 18 to 35 with alopecia areata. Some clones in this sample may be carry-over from other donors' samples. This specimen consisted of whole blood, obtained in connection with sensitization to the hapten diphenylcyclopropenone (DPC). V usage is TRBV27 and J usage is TRBJ2-1, with D unclear. The CDR3 DNA follows: TGTGCCAGTTCAGGACGAGCCTACAATGAGCAGTTCTTC. Encoded protein: CASSGRAYNEQFF.